The T cell receptor beta chain under discussion was sequenced for a study of blood T cell repertoires in COVID-19. Study background: Material from acute and convalescent COVID-19 was sourced from the United States, Italy and Spain. From T cells, B-cell-depleted T cells, or PBMCs came the material, which was cDNA or gDNA.

Profiling relied on immunoSEQ multiplex PCR, and the TCRdb table lists in-frame clones only, not all of them. The sample yields tens of thousands of clones, about 74% seen once. V was clipped by 1 base and J by 5 bases, with 4 bases between them. CDR1 is SGHDN and CDR2 is FVKESK in the germline V gene. There are 12 residues in the CDR3. The sequencing input was peripheral blood. The rearrangement links TRBV14 to TRBJ2-3; D unresolved. The origin of this receptor is a woman aged 80 or older with acute or convalescent COVID-19. This CDR3 reads CASSQVKDTQYF. The CDR3 bases are TGTGCCAGCAGCCAAGTCAAAGATACGCAGTATTTT.